The 4 T cell receptor beta chains below come from one sample, sequenced in a study of blood T cell repertoires in COVID-19. Clones were sequenced by immunoSEQ multiplex PCR, and TCRdb holds only the in-frame ones, with some missing. This table holds 100,000 to 120,000 clones, 82% found once. Specimen: peripheral blood. The receptor set was obtained from a woman aged 60-75 years with acute or convalescent COVID-19.

The chain joins TRBV24-1 to TRBJ1-1; D not resolved. The CDR3 spans 12 residues. Per the germline V gene, CDR1 is KGHDR and CDR2 is SFDVKD. Trimming removed 3 bases at V and 10 bases at J, with 11 bases between. CDR3 sequence (DNA): TGTGCCACCAGTGATGGAAAACTAACAGCTTTCTTT. Its translation: CATSDGKLTAFF.

The rearrangement uses TRBV13 and TRBJ2-1; 10 bases are a match to TRBD2. In germline, CDR1 is PRHDT, CDR2 FYEKMQ (reference sequence). With 2 bases clipped from V and 4 bases from J, the junction kept 5 bases outside the gene matches. The CDR3 covers 16 residues. As DNA, the CDR3 is TGTGCCAGCAGCTTACAGCCTAGCGGGGGTTACAATGAGCAGTTCTTC. Amino acids: CASSLQPSGGYNEQFF.

The gene calls are TRBV5-4 and TRBJ1-1; perhaps TRBD1 as D (6 bases). V was trimmed by 4 bases and J by 4 bases, leaving 20 bases between them. The CDR3 has 16 residues. Germline V gene sequence: CDR1 SGHNT, CDR2 YYREEE (reference sequence). CDR3 nucleotides: TGTGCCAGCAGCCCCGCTCCGACAGGTGTCGCCACTGAAGCTTTCTTT. Its protein product is CASSPAPTGVATEAFF.

J is TRBJ2-3 and V is TRBV3-1 (or the pseudogene TRBV3-2); 7 nucleotides match TRBD1. The CDR3 spans 17 residues. The V gene end was trimmed by 0 bases and the J gene end by 2 bases; junction bases not matched to a gene: 8. Germline assignment: CDR1 LGHDT and CDR2 YNNKEL (reference sequence). The CDR3 region has the DNA TGTGCCAGCAGCCAAGACCCTCCGGGACAGATCACAGATACGCAGTATTTT. Its protein is CASSQDPPGQITDTQYF.